The following is a T cell receptor (beta chain) sequence with its context. The antigen it binds to is not known. The input lacks base qualities; no much larger clone sits a single base away. Measured from the cysteine to the phenylalanine, the CDR3 is 14 residues long. The DNA shown is the 42-base CDR3, in frame from base 1. At the junction V is shortened by 6 bases and J by 5 bases, with 16 bases in between. Looking up the germline V gene yields CDR1 LGHNA and CDR2 YNFKEQ. In light of the paper, this sample's time point label describes: week 5, during vaccination. Each vaccine dose was 300 ug of a 20-mer mutant IDH1 peptide in Montanide, given subcutaneously with topical imiquimod. All donors had newly diagnosed IDH1-mutant astrocytomas of WHO grade 3 or 4 that showed loss of nuclear ATRX. The samples were drawn from NOA16, a multicentre, single-arm, open-label phase I trial in Germany that tested a mutant IDH1 peptide vaccine in humans for the first time. The DNeasy Blood and Tissue Kit was used to extract genomic DNA from EDTA blood for TCRB sequencing.

Library preparation was by the immunoSEQ multiplex PCR assay. The hsTCRB Kit was used according to the manufacturer's protocol to amplify rearranged TCR beta chain sequences. Sequencing of TCRB libraries was carried out on an Illumina MiSeq. The original pipeline was this. The kit vendor's proprietary platform handled demultiplexing, trimming and gene mapping. TCRdb carries this immuneACCESS record with in-frame sequences only. Its versions omit some clonotypes, under half of them owing to an unresolved V gene in the studies checked, with the rest unexplained. V and J calls and clone size are given by that table; D and trimming were obtained from the DNA. This sample has about 54,000 clones in its table, and 81% of those were observed once. The ten top clones hold approximately 3.6% of the sample. This record belongs to a study of a mutant IDH1 vaccine in newly diagnosed glioma (dated by TCRdb to about 2021). For context, the study as a whole: Eight vaccinations were administered to patients in weeks 1, 3, 5, 7, 11, 15, 19 and 23, corresponding to visits V03 through V10. Six visits were used for peripheral blood collection: V03 (baseline), V05, V07, V10, V12 and V13. Longitudinal TCRB deep sequencing was done for about two dozen treated patients, wherever samples were available for exploratory analyses. Vaccination began 4-6 weeks after radiotherapy alone, or alongside temozolomide cycles in the chemotherapy-containing groups. The roughly 33 treated patients were roughly 60% male and 37.5% female, with a mean age of around 40 years. Prior to enrollment, standard therapy consisting of radiotherapy alone, temozolomide alone, or radiochemotherapy with temozolomide had been administered to patients, with the combination being received by most patients.

Overall study results and their limits: PBMC samples for TCRB deep sequencing were selected based on availability. The authors noted that analyses of patient blood samples could not be reproduced because of sample limitations. Changes in the top peripheral T cell clonotypes picked up by TCRB sequencing did not appear to be linked to pseudoprogression. Immune responses induced by the vaccine were seen in around 94% of patients across multiple MHC alleles.

Here the chain combines TRBV4-2 and TRBJ1-1, and possibly TRBD1, on 5 matching bases. The clonotype comes from a man aged 30 to 39 with glioma. The sequences come from PBMCs, collected from a glioma patient whose treatment included an IDH1 peptide vaccine. The CDR3 is CASRTQGLPTEAFF. The DNA reads as follows: TGTGCCAGCAGGACCCAGGGCTTACCTACTGAAGCTTTCTTT.